This passage covers 25 T cell receptor beta chains from one sample sequenced in a study of blood T cell repertoires in COVID-19. This table comes from immunoSEQ multiplex PCR, and its TCRdb copy is limited to in-frame clones, with some not included. The sample includes about 190,000 clones, about 88% of them seen just once. The specimen was peripheral blood. These receptor sequences come from a man aged 35-49 years with active or convalescent COVID-19.

The rearrangement joins TRBV27 to TRBJ2-1; 11 bases line up with TRBD2. Trimming cost V 5 bases and J 9 bases; bases outside gene matches: 15. Germline V gene sequence: CDR1 MNHEY, CDR2 SMNVEV (reference sequence). The length of the CDR3 is 17 residues. This CDR3 reads CASSLRTTSGTGFEQFF. The CDR3, as DNA: TGTGCCAGCAGTCTCCGCACGACTAGCGGGACAGGCTTTGAGCAGTTCTTC.

The chain has TRBV11-3 and TRBJ1-4, with a possible D match to TRBD1 (6 bases). The V end lost 2 bases, the J end lost 7 bases, and 8 bases lay between the germline ends. Per the germline V gene, CDR1 is SGHNT and CDR2 is YENEEA. CDR3 size: 13 residues. CDR3 nucleotide sequence: TGTGCCAGCAGCTTAAGAGGGGGTGAAAAACTGTTTTTT. This translates into CASSLRGGEKLFF. The entire variable domain, with the rest obtained from reference TRBV11-3 and TRBJ1-4, is as follows: EAGVVQSPRYKIIEKKQPVAFWCNPISGHNTLYWYLQNLGQGPELLIRYENEEAVDDSQLPKDRFSAERLKGVDSTLKIQPAELGDSAVYLCASSLRGGEKLFFGSGTQLSVL.

This clone turned up a few times. The sample holds other DNA sequences that translate to the same CDR3. The chain links TRBV9 to TRBJ2-3; 9 positions match TRBD2. CDR3 length: 16 amino acids. Germline V gene sequence: CDR1 SGDLS, CDR2 YYNGEE. V dropped 0 bases and J dropped 2; count of bases not matched to a gene: 4. This CDR3 reads CASSVDSGRVTDTQYF. As DNA, the CDR3 is TGTGCCAGCAGCGTAGATAGCGGGAGAGTCACAGATACGCAGTATTTT.

V is TRBV18 and J is TRBJ2-1; 9 bases line up with TRBD2. Trimming removed 0 bases from V and 5 bases from J; junction bases left unmatched: 2. CDR1 is KGHSH, CDR2 LQKENI, per germline. This CDR3 has 15 residues. As DNA, the CDR3 is TGTGCCAGCTCACCACCGACTAGCGGTGACAATGAGCAGTTCTTC. The encoded protein is CASSPPTSGDNEQFF.

This clone was counted once. This chain connects TRBV28 to TRBJ1-5; a weak D match, TRBD1 (6 bases). The CDR3 has 15 amino acids. The germline V and J ends were trimmed by 3 bases and 2 bases, with 11 bases remaining between them. The germline CDR1 and CDR2 sequences are MDHEN and SYDVKM. CDR3 DNA sequence: TGTGCCAGCAGTTTCCAGGGGCTGGGCAATCAGCCCCAGCATTTT. Translated, it gives CASSFQGLGNQPQHF.

J is TRBJ2-5 and V is TRBV5-4; 11 positions agree with TRBD2. From germline, CDR1 is SGHNT and CDR2 YYREEE (reference sequence). The CDR3 contains 15 residues. J was trimmed by 6 bases and V by 4 bases; bases with no gene match: 8. In nucleotides, the CDR3 is TGTGCCAGCAGCCGGTTGGGGACTAGCGGAAAGACCCAGTACTTC. Its protein product is CASSRLGTSGKTQYF. Using reference TRBV5-4 and TRBJ2-5 for the parts outside the CDR3, the full variable domain is ETGVTQSPTHLIKTRGQQVTLRCSSQSGHNTVSWYQQALGQGPQFIFQYYREEENGRGNFPPRFSGLQFPNYSSELNVNALELDDSALYLCASSRLGTSGKTQYFGPGTRLLVL.

This chain connects TRBV7-2 to TRBJ1-1; 9 nucleotides line up with TRBD1. The CDR3 extends over 15 amino acids. Germline CDR1 SGHTA, CDR2 FQGNSA. The junction had 4 bases not matched to a gene; V was cut back by 4 bases and J by 1 base. CDR3 loop: CASSYRDRANTEAFF. The CDR3 bases are TGTGCCAGCAGCTACCGGGACAGGGCGAACACTGAAGCTTTCTTT. The full variable domain, with the rest looked up from reference TRBV7-2 and TRBJ1-1, is GAGVSQSPSNKVTEKGKDVELRCDPISGHTALYWYRQSLGQGLEFLIYFQGNSAPDKSGLPSDRFSAERTGGSVSTLTIQRTQQEDSAVYLCASSYRDRANTEAFFGQGTRLTVV.

The chain has TRBV27 and TRBJ2-6, with 13 bases identical to TRBD2. V gave up 6 bases and J gave up 13 bases; unmatched junction bases: 6. The CDR3 extends over 14 amino acids. In germline, CDR1 is MNHEY, CDR2 SMNVEV (reference sequence). The CDR3 here is CASRRLAGGAVLTF. The DNA for the CDR3 is TGTGCCAGCAGGCGACTAGCGGGGGGTGCGGTCCTGACTTTC.

The rearrangement links TRBV2 to TRBJ2-5; D is ambiguous. Germline CDR1 reads SNHLY; CDR2 reads FYNNEI. This CDR3 has 13 residues. Trimming took off 8 bases at V and 2 bases at J, with 12 bases between the two ends. CDR3 protein: CASVKTVQETQYF. The DNA for the CDR3 is TGTGCCAGCGTCAAAACAGTACAAGAGACCCAGTACTTC.

The chain joins TRBV29-1 to TRBJ2-7, with D possibly being TRBD1 (6 bases). This CDR3 has 12 residues. Per germline, CDR1 SQVTM and CDR2 ANQGSEA. Trimming took 7 bases from V and 2 from J, leaving 12 bases between them. CDR3 residues: CSAYREPYEQYF. DNA of the CDR3: TGCAGCGCCTACAGGGAGCCCTACGAGCAGTACTTC.

This chain uses TRBV24-1 with TRBJ1-1; possibly TRBD1 for D (6 bases). This CDR3 is 14 amino acids long. Trimming removed 4 bases from V and 11 bases from J, with 19 bases in between. The germline V gene has CDR1 KGHDR and CDR2 SFDVKD. This CDR3 is CATSDSFKAQGAFF. The DNA of the CDR3 is TGTGCCACCAGTGACAGCTTCAAGGCCCAGGGGGCTTTCTTT.

The CDR3 coding sequence is TGTGCCAGCAGCTTACAGGGGATCACAGATACGCAGTATTTT. This gives the protein CASSLQGITDTQYF. The chain links TRBV11-3 to TRBJ2-3, with a possible D match to TRBD1 (6 bases). The germline V and J ends were trimmed by 2 bases and 2 bases, with 8 bases remaining between them. The CDR3 runs to 14 residues. Germline CDR1 reads SGHNT; CDR2 reads YENEEA.

The chain links TRBV2 to TRBJ2-7; no clear D gene. The V gene's germline CDR1 is SNHLY and CDR2 FYNNEI. The ends were cut back, 7 bases at V and 3 bases at J, with 13 bases in the middle. The CDR3 totals 13 residues. CDR3 sequence: CASKLNMYYEQYF. For the CDR3, the DNA is TGTGCCAGCAAACTAAATATGTACTACGAGCAGTACTTC.

This chain joins TRBV2 and TRBJ1-5; 7 positions agree with TRBD1. Germline V gene data show CDR1 as SNHLY and CDR2 as FYNNEI. The CDR3 is 16 amino acids. J lost 3 bases, V lost 5 bases, and 10 bases had no gene match. The DNA of the CDR3 is TGTGCCAGCAGTCAACAGGCAGGGGGTAACAATCAGCCCCAGCATTTT. It codes for CASSQQAGGNNQPQHF.

This chain uses TRBV6-4 with TRBJ2-1; 9 bases agree with TRBD2. V lost 5 bases and J lost 14; bases outside the gene matches: 10. The CDR3 totals 13 residues. Per the germline V gene, CDR1 is MRHNA and CDR2 is SNTAGT. CDR3 amino acids: CASSREESGGKFF. In DNA form, the CDR3 reads TGTGCCAGCAGTAGAGAGGAGAGCGGGGGGAAGTTCTTC.

The chain has TRBV19 and TRBJ2-2; 8 bases align to TRBD1. Germline-derived CDR1 and CDR2 are LNHDA and SQIVND (reference sequence). V was clipped by 3 bases and J by 0 bases; unmatched bases: 6. The CDR3 is 17 residues long. The CDR3 region is CASSISGTGTNTGELFF. Written as DNA, the CDR3 is TGTGCCAGTAGTATTTCCGGGACAGGCACGAACACCGGGGAGCTGTTTTTT. The whole variable domain, remainder taken from reference TRBV19 and TRBJ2-2, is DGGITQSPKYLFRKEGQNVTLSCEQNLNHDAMYWYRQDPGQGLRLIYYSQIVNDFQKGDIAEGYSVSREKKESFPLTVTSAQKNPTAFYLCASSISGTGTNTGELFFGEGSRLTVL.

The V gene is TRBV3-1 (or the pseudogene TRBV3-2), the J gene TRBJ2-1, with D possibly TRBD1 on 5 matching bases. V shed 4 bases and J shed 4 bases, with 20 bases lying between them. CDR3 length: 17 amino acids. Germline values: CDR1 LGHDT, CDR2 YNNKEL (reference sequence). The CDR3: CASSPPLGQARYNEQFF. In DNA form, the CDR3 reads TGTGCCAGCAGCCCCCCCCTGGGGCAGGCCAGATACAATGAGCAGTTCTTC.

The chain is built from TRBV5-6 and TRBJ2-2, with D perhaps TRBD1 (5 bases). Trimming took off 1 base at V and 6 bases at J, with 16 bases between the two ends. This CDR3 is 16 amino acids long. The germline CDR1 and CDR2 sequences are SGHDT and YYEEEE. For the CDR3, the DNA is TGTGCCAGCAGCTTGCCCCCAGGGTTTACGGCCGGGGAGCTGTTTTTT. This gives the protein CASSLPPGFTAGELFF.

The chain links TRBV7-2 to TRBJ1-1; maybe TRBD1 (6 bases). CDR1 and CDR2 from the germline V gene are SGHTA and FQGNSA. The CDR3 is 13 residues long. Trimming took 1 base from V and 8 from J, leaving 11 bases between them. The CDR3 region has the DNA TGTGCCAGCAGCTTAGACAGGGTAGGAGAAGCTTTCTTT. It codes for CASSLDRVGEAFF. The variable domain in full, completed from reference TRBV7-2 and TRBJ1-1, reads GAGVSQSPSNKVTEKGKDVELRCDPISGHTALYWYRQSLGQGLEFLIYFQGNSAPDKSGLPSDRFSAERTGGSVSTLTIQRTQQEDSAVYLCASSLDRVGEAFFGQGTRLTVV.

This rearrangement joins TRBV19 to TRBJ1-3; a possible D gene is TRBD1 (6 bases). V was clipped by 0 bases and J by 4 bases, with 13 bases between them. The CDR3 sequence is 16 residues long. Germline V gene sequence: CDR1 LNHDA, CDR2 SQIVND (reference sequence). The CDR3, as DNA: TGTGCCAGTAGTATAGATCTATCAGGGGTAGGAAACACCATATATTTT. It encodes CASSIDLSGVGNTIYF.

The V and J genes are TRBV6-1 and TRBJ1-3, with 10 positions matching TRBD1. This CDR3 region has 17 residues. V gave up 4 bases and J gave up 2 bases; unmatched junction bases: 8. Germline V gene data show CDR1 as MNHNS and CDR2 as SASEGT. The CDR3 coding sequence is TGTGCCAGCAGTGGGTTGGACAGGGGGTCGACTGGAAACACCATATATTTT. It is translated as CASSGLDRGSTGNTIYF.

The gene calls are TRBV7-2 and TRBJ2-7; D unclear. This CDR3 has 13 residues. The V gene's germline CDR1 is SGHTA and CDR2 FQGNSA. V was trimmed by 1 base and J by 3 bases, leaving 7 bases between them. The CDR3 here is CASSLVSGYEQYF. The CDR3 DNA follows: TGTGCCAGCAGCTTAGTGAGTGGCTACGAGCAGTACTTC.

The V call is TRBV2, the J call TRBJ1-6; TRBD1 aligns across 7 bases. V shed 6 bases and J 9 bases; nucleotides not matched to a gene: 5. Germline V CDR1 and CDR2: SNHLY, FYNNEI. The length of the CDR3 is 13 residues. CDR3 region: CASRENRGSPLHF. The CDR3 DNA sequence: TGTGCCAGCAGAGAAAACAGGGGTTCACCCCTCCACTTT.

The chain joins TRBV5-6 to TRBJ2-2, with D perhaps matching TRBD1 (6 bases). CDR3 length: 14 amino acids. Trimming removed 0 bases from V and 8 bases from J, with 11 bases in between. Per the germline V gene, CDR1 is SGHDT and CDR2 is YYEEEE. Here the CDR3 reads CASSLAGGEGELFF. As DNA, the CDR3 is TGTGCCAGCAGCTTGGCTGGGGGCGAGGGGGAGCTGTTTTTT.

This chain links TRBV6-5 with TRBJ1-4; a possible D gene is TRBD1 (6 bases). V lost 7 bases, J lost 1 base, and 10 bases lay in between. This CDR3 is 14 amino acids long. Germline loops: CDR1 MNHEY, CDR2 SVGAGI. CDR3 residues: CASTGGGTNEKLFF. CDR3 nucleotides: TGTGCCAGCACTGGGGGCGGAACTAATGAAAAACTGTTTTTT.